The 20 T cell receptor beta chains in this list originate from one sample, sequenced in a study of cytomegalovirus exposure and HLA in healthy donors. The PCR employed 60 Vbeta primers together with 13 Jbeta primers. The method was immunoSEQ multiplex PCR; TCRdb's version includes in-frame clones alone and lacks a portion of them. Of 55,000 to 70,000 clones listed, 77% are singletons. The sample comprised PBMCs. The receptors come from a male donor in good health and CMV-seropositive.

This chain uses TRBV7-9 with TRBJ1-1, with TRBD1 matching 7 bases. Germline CDR1 and CDR2: SEHNR and FQNEAQ (reference sequence). The CDR3 is 14 amino acids. The V and J ends lost 5 bases and 1 base, in that order; junction bases with no gene match: 4. CDR3 protein: CASSQGTANTEAFF. CDR3 DNA sequence: TGTGCCAGCAGCCAAGGGACAGCGAACACTGAAGCTTTCTTT.

The chain recombines TRBV7-6 with TRBJ2-7; D is perhaps TRBD2 (5 bases). Deletions cut 1 base from V and 6 bases from J, with 19 bases between. Germline values: CDR1 SGHVS, CDR2 FNYEAQ. The CDR3 contains 16 residues. The chain's CDR3 is CASSLEGGLALTEQYF. In DNA, the CDR3 is TGTGCCAGCAGCTTAGAGGGTGGGCTAGCCCTCACCGAGCAGTACTTC.

This chain uses TRBV28 with TRBJ1-1; 8 positions match TRBD1. The CDR3 has 16 amino acids. CDR1 is MDHEN, CDR2 SYDVKM, per germline. With 1 base clipped from V and 1 base from J, the junction kept 5 bases outside the gene matches. The CDR3 nucleotides are TGTGCCAGCAGTTTATACAGGGGGGTGAGGAACACTGAAGCTTTCTTT. Its translation: CASSLYRGVRNTEAFF.

The rearrangement uses TRBV11-2 and TRBJ2-5; 10 positions match TRBD2. Trimming cost V 3 bases and J 1 base; bases outside gene matches: 2. There are 15 residues in the CDR3. Germline assignment: CDR1 SGHAT and CDR2 FQNNGV. The CDR3 DNA follows: TGTGCCAGCAGCTTTGGACTAGCGGCCCAAGAGACCCAGTACTTC. Translating gives CASSFGLAAQETQYF.

The CDR3 DNA is TGTGCCACCCGAGACAGGGGGGATCGCGAGCAGTACTTC. Its protein is CATRDRGDREQYF. V and J are TRBV19 and TRBJ2-7, with 9 bases fitting TRBD1. V was pared by 10 bases and J by 6 bases, with 10 bases of the junction left unmatched. Germline CDR1 and CDR2: LNHDA and SQIVND (reference sequence). The CDR3 loop spans 13 amino acids.

The chain links TRBV30 to TRBJ2-5; 7 bases are a match to TRBD2. The CDR3 runs 15 residues. V was pared by 0 bases and J by 4 bases, with 8 bases of the junction left unmatched. CDR1 and CDR2 (germline): GTSNPN, SVGIG (reference sequence). Here the CDR3 reads CAWSVGAGLGETQYF. DNA for the CDR3: TGTGCCTGGAGTGTGGGAGCGGGGCTAGGAGAGACCCAGTACTTC.

The rearrangement uses TRBV4-2 and TRBJ1-1, with D possibly matching TRBD1 (5 bases). V lost 6 bases to trimming and J lost 5 bases, with 19 bases between them. CDR3 length: 15 residues. The germline gives CDR1 LGHNA, CDR2 YNFKEQ. CDR3 in amino acids: CASRRTGTWGTEAFF. CDR3 DNA: TGTGCCAGCAGGAGAACCGGGACTTGGGGAACTGAAGCTTTCTTT.

This chain connects TRBV19 to TRBJ2-5, with D possibly being TRBD1 (5 bases). Germline V lookup: CDR1 LNHDA, CDR2 SQIVND (reference sequence). Trimming removed 7 bases at V and 2 bases at J, with 11 bases between. This CDR3 is 13 amino acids long. CDR3 sequence (DNA): TGTGCCAGTAAGGGGTGGGAACAAGAGACCCAGTACTTC. Translation gives CASKGWEQETQYF.

The genes are TRBV19 and TRBJ1-1, with 7 bases lining up with TRBD1. With 6 bases clipped from V and 2 bases from J, the junction kept 15 bases outside the gene matches. The V gene's germline CDR1 is LNHDA and CDR2 SQIVND (reference sequence). The CDR3 is 17 residues long. The CDR3 nucleotides read TGTGCCAGTAGCAACCCCCGGGACAGTCCAATCAACACTGAAGCTTTCTTT. Protein: CASSNPRDSPINTEAFF.

V is TRBV28 and J is TRBJ2-6; 8 nucleotides match TRBD1. The CDR3 sequence is 15 residues long. The J segment lost 2 bases and the V segment lost 5 bases, leaving 2 bases of the junction unmatched. Germline loops: CDR1 MDHEN, CDR2 SYDVKM. The CDR3 region is CASSLDRAGANVLTF. For the CDR3, the DNA is TGTGCCAGCAGTCTGGACAGGGCTGGGGCCAACGTCCTGACTTTC.

Turning to this clone: Compared with germline, one end of the junction differs, possibly owing to a read error. The V and J genes are TRBV11-1 and TRBJ2-3, with 9 bases fitting TRBD1. Germline lookup yields CDR1 SGHAT and CDR2 FQDESV (reference sequence). This CDR3 is 15 amino acids long. The CDR3 region is CASSTSPGQGDPQYF. The CDR3 nucleotides are TGTGCCAGCAGCACTTCTCCGGGACAGGGAGATCCGCAGTATTTT.

This clone showed up just once. This rearrangement joins TRBV5-1 to TRBJ1-5, with 7 bases that match TRBD1. V lost 4 bases, J lost 11 bases, and 15 bases stayed unmatched. This CDR3 spans 15 amino acids. The germline CDR1 and CDR2 sequences are SGHRS and YFSETQ. CDR3 coding DNA: TGCGCCAGCAGCCCCGGGAGAGGGGGCGCGGGGTCCCAGCATTTT. Amino acids: CASSPGRGGAGSQHF.

This rearrangement joins TRBV5-5 to TRBJ1-1; D perhaps matches TRBD1 (6 bases). The V gene's germline CDR1 is SGHKS and CDR2 YYEKEE (reference sequence). CDR3 length: 14 residues. Trimming took 4 bases from V and 4 from J, leaving 14 bases between them. CDR3 loop: CASSEQGISTEAFF. DNA for the CDR3: TGTGCCAGCAGCGAACAGGGTATAAGCACTGAAGCTTTCTTT.

The chain combines TRBV9 with TRBJ2-1; no reliable D call. The CDR3 sequence is 11 residues long. V was trimmed by 4 bases and J by 5 bases, leaving 4 bases between them. Germline V CDR1 and CDR2: SGDLS, YYNGEE. The CDR3 sequence is CASSSNNEQFF. The CDR3 DNA is TGTGCCAGCAGCTCTAACAATGAGCAGTTCTTC.

This chain links TRBV29-1 with TRBJ1-2; D unclear. Germline loops: CDR1 SQVTM, CDR2 ANQGSEA. This CDR3 is 14 amino acids long. Trimming took off 7 bases at V and 0 bases at J, with 15 bases between the two ends. CDR3 sequence: CSADALASNYGYTF. CDR3 sequence (DNA): TGCAGCGCTGACGCACTCGCGTCTAACTATGGCTACACCTTC.

The genes are TRBV5-6 and TRBJ2-7, with 11 bases that match TRBD1. CDR1 SGHDT and CDR2 YYEEEE come from the germline V gene. The CDR3 is made up of 14 amino acids. The trim removed 4 bases at V and 3 bases at J, leaving 3 bases unmatched. The CDR3 nucleotides are TGTGCCAGCAGCCAGGGACAGGGGGTCTACGAGCAGTACTTC. Protein product: CASSQGQGVYEQYF.

The CDR3 region has the DNA TGTGCCAGCAGACCGGACAGGGGGCGTGGGGAGCTGTTTTTT. This codes for CASRPDRGRGELFF. The J gene is TRBJ2-2, the V gene TRBV7-9, with TRBD1 identical over 11 bases. This CDR3 contains 14 residues. Germline V CDR1 and CDR2: SEHNR, FQNEAQ (reference sequence). Germline trimming cut 6 bases from V and 8 bases from J; bases unmatched to any gene: 5.

The chain uses TRBV6-5 and TRBJ2-7; maybe TRBD1 (5 bases). Germline-derived CDR1 and CDR2 are MNHEY and SVGAGI. Trimming removed 8 bases from V and 1 base from J, with 9 bases in between. CDR3 length: 12 residues. The CDR3 region has the DNA TGTGCCAGCTCTACAGGTTCCTACGAGCAGTACTTC. It encodes CASSTGSYEQYF.

The chain employs TRBV28 and TRBJ2-2, with D unclear. The V gene's germline CDR1 is MDHEN and CDR2 SYDVKM. V lost 6 bases and J lost 2, with 10 bases in between. The CDR3 consists of 14 residues. The CDR3 DNA reads TGTGCCAGCAGCCCGACAAGAAACACCGGGGAGCTGTTTTTT. Encoded protein: CASSPTRNTGELFF.

The rearrangement joins TRBV29-1 to TRBJ2-1, with TRBD2 identical over 9 bases. The germline V gene encodes CDR1 SQVTM and CDR2 ANQGSEA. V lost 2 bases and J lost 8; bases outside the gene matches: 10. The CDR3 runs 15 residues. This chain's CDR3 is CSVERTVAGGHEQFF. CDR3 sequence (DNA): TGCAGCGTTGAACGCACCGTGGCGGGGGGGCATGAGCAGTTCTTC.